Listed here are 16 T cell receptor beta chains from one sample, sequenced in a study of tumor T cells in aggressive B-cell lymphoma listed by TCRdb under 2017. Library creation used the immunoSEQ multiplex PCR assay. This immuneACCESS table, as held by TCRdb, lists in-frame sequences with V and J called but not all clones. Of the missing ones, under half trace to an unresolved V gene in checked studies; the others have no known cause. Here the sample has more than 1,500 clones; roughly 86% occur a single time. Roughly a tenth of the sample is held by the ten biggest clonotypes. The specimen sequenced was tumor tissue. These receptors all stem from an adult with diffuse large B cell lymphoma.

This clone was detected a few times. The rearrangement uses TRBV28 and TRBJ2-1; TRBD2 is a possible D gene (6 bases). Germline CDR1 MDHEN, CDR2 SYDVKM. The CDR3 totals 16 residues. With 5 bases removed from V and 5 bases from J, the gap between germline ends came to 19 bases. CDR3 region: CASSLMALAADNEQFF. CDR3 nucleotide sequence: TGTGCCAGCAGTCTAATGGCTTTAGCGGCTGACAATGAGCAGTTCTTC.

The chain links TRBV5-1 to TRBJ1-2, with D perhaps TRBD1 (6 bases). This CDR3 has 15 residues. Germline V gene sequence: CDR1 SGHRS, CDR2 YFSETQ. V lost 0 bases to trimming and J lost 2 bases, with 11 bases between them. The CDR3 DNA follows: TGCGCCAGCAGCTTGGACCCAGGGGTGAACTATGGCTACACCTTC. Translation gives CASSLDPGVNYGYTF.

The V gene is TRBV1, the J gene TRBJ2-6; TRBD2 was called by the table and not checked on the DNA. TRBV1 is assigned pseudogene status. The CDR3 contains 15 residues. The chain's CDR3 is CTSRSGQSRANVLTF. In DNA, the CDR3 is TGCACCAGCAGGAGCGGTCAAAGTCGGGCCAACGTCCTGACTTTC.

J is TRBJ2-6 and V is TRBV7-6; 9 bases fit TRBD1. Germline V CDR1 and CDR2: SGHVS, FNYEAQ. This CDR3 comprises 19 residues. V gave up 10 bases and J gave up 0 bases; unmatched junction bases: 16. The chain's CDR3 is CANDSGTGRPSSGANVLTF. The CDR3 DNA follows: TGTGCCAACGATTCCGGGACAGGGAGGCCAAGCTCTGGGGCCAACGTCCTGACTTTC.

The CDR3 region is CASSLAGTYEQYF. The CDR3 region has the DNA TGCGCCAGCAGCTTGGCGGGAACCTACGAGCAGTACTTC. This chain joins TRBV5-1 and TRBJ2-7; TRBD2 might be the D (5 bases). The V gene lost 0 bases and the J gene lost 2 bases, with 6 bases spanning the gap. CDR3 size: 13 residues. CDR1 is SGHRS and CDR2 is YFSETQ in the germline V gene.

The genes are TRBV30 and TRBJ2-1; TRBD2 matches at 8 bases. The V gene end was trimmed by 4 bases and the J gene end by 3 bases; junction bases not matched to a gene: 5. Germline-derived CDR1 and CDR2 are GTSNPN and SVGIG (reference sequence). This CDR3 has 14 amino acids. The CDR3 loop reads CAWKRTSRYNEQFF. CDR3 nucleotide sequence: TGTGCCTGGAAACGGACTAGCCGCTACAATGAGCAGTTCTTC.

This chain connects TRBV6-6 to TRBJ1-4; D may be TRBD1 (5 bases). The ends were cut back, 1 base at V and 0 bases at J, with 9 bases in the middle. The germline CDR1 and CDR2 sequences are MNHNY and SVGAGI (reference sequence). There are 16 residues in the CDR3. The CDR3 region is CASSYWGGATNEKLFF. The CDR3 DNA follows: TGTGCCAGCAGTTACTGGGGGGGAGCAACTAATGAAAAACTGTTTTTT.

V gene TRBV19 combines with J gene TRBJ2-3; TRBD2 agrees at 9 bases. Germline-derived CDR1 and CDR2 are LNHDA and SQIVND (reference sequence). The CDR3 extends over 16 amino acids. Trimming took 1 base from V and 5 from J; bases not matched to a gene: 7. CDR3 loop: CASSIVGGGAEDTQYF. The CDR3 nucleotides are TGTGCCAGTAGTATAGTCGGCGGGGGGGCGGAAGATACGCAGTATTTT.

A few counts support this clone. The V call is TRBV6-5, the J call TRBJ2-1; D not certain. V was trimmed by 0 bases and J by 4 bases, leaving 4 bases between them. Per the germline V gene, CDR1 is MNHEY and CDR2 is SVGAGI. The CDR3 runs 13 residues. The DNA of the CDR3 is TGTGCCAGCAGTTACTCGAGATACAATGAGCAGTTCTTC. Translated, it gives CASSYSRYNEQFF.

The chain uses TRBV5-1 and TRBJ2-7; 8 bases fit TRBD1. The ends lost 4 bases at V and 3 bases at J; junction bases unmatched: 6. This CDR3 is built from 14 residues. Germline V CDR1 and CDR2: SGHRS, YFSETQ. The CDR3 DNA reads TGCGCCAGCAGCCCCGACAGGGGAATCTACGAGCAGTACTTC. Its translation: CASSPDRGIYEQYF.

V usage is TRBV6-5 and J usage is TRBJ1-6, with 10 nucleotides matching TRBD1. The ends lost 5 bases at V and 11 bases at J; junction bases unmatched: 9. The CDR3 runs 15 residues. Germline V gives CDR1 MNHEY, CDR2 SVGAGI. The CDR3 coding sequence is TGTGCCAGCAGTCCTCCCGGACAGGGGGAAACACCCCTCCACTTT. This gives the protein CASSPPGQGETPLHF.

This clone was recorded once. This chain connects TRBV7-3 to TRBJ1-1; tentatively, D is TRBD1 (6 bases). The CDR3 sequence is 13 residues long. V lost 4 bases and J lost 3, with 9 bases in between. The germline V gene encodes CDR1 SGHTA and CDR2 FQGTGA. The CDR3 coding sequence is TGTGCCAGCAGCTCGGACAGTTACACTGAAGCTTTCTTT. Protein: CASSSDSYTEAFF.

A remark on this clone: Other DNA sequences from this sample encode an identical CDR3 as well. This chain connects TRBV7-6 to TRBJ2-5, with 7 nucleotides matching TRBD2. The CDR3 is 15 amino acids. Germline trimming cut 1 base from V and 1 base from J; bases unmatched to any gene: 3. Germline V gene sequence: CDR1 SGHVS, CDR2 FNYEAQ. This chain's CDR3 is CASSLGLAAQETQYF. DNA of the CDR3: TGTGCCAGCAGCTTAGGGCTAGCGGCCCAAGAGACCCAGTACTTC.

This clone is a singleton in its sample. The chain links TRBV4-2 to TRBJ2-5; 16 nucleotides line up with TRBD2. The CDR3 covers 15 residues. J gave up 7 bases and V 4 bases, and 3 bases lay outside the gene matches. Germline CDR1 reads LGHNA; CDR2 reads YNFKEQ. Here the CDR3 DNA reads TGTGCCAGCAGCCTTGGGACTAGCGGGGGGGGGACCCAGTACTTC. Translated: CASSLGTSGGGTQYF.

J is TRBJ2-3 and V is TRBV5-6, with 14 bases aligning to TRBD2. The germline V gene has CDR1 SGHDT and CDR2 YYEEEE. The V segment lost 4 bases and the J segment 2 bases; nucleotides outside the gene matches: 3. The CDR3 extends over 16 amino acids. The CDR3 nucleotides read TGTGCCAGCAGCGTGACTAGCGGGGGGGTCACAGATACGCAGTATTTT. Residues: CASSVTSGGVTDTQYF.

V and J are TRBV7-6 and TRBJ2-7; 11 bases align to TRBD2. Trimming at V came to 8 bases and at J to 2 bases, leaving 5 bases not matched to a gene. The germline gives CDR1 SGHVS, CDR2 FNYEAQ. This CDR3 is built from 14 residues. CDR3 loop: CASGNSGRAYEQYF. The CDR3 bases are TGTGCCAGCGGCAATAGCGGGAGGGCCTACGAGCAGTACTTC.